The 12 T cell receptor beta chains below all came from one sample that was sequenced in a study of T cells in women clearing cervical HPV infection. Repertoires were generated with immunoSEQ multiplex PCR, while TCRdb's copy carries only in-frame clones and drops some. This sample contains under 50,000 clones. Sequencing used blood buffy coat. Receptor source: a woman between 18 and 75 years old with a cervical HPV16 infection that either progressed to CIN3+ or cleared (not recorded which).

To note about this clone: The read falls 3 residues short of the CDR3 end, and the missing part is taken from the germline J gene. This rearrangement joins TRBV2 to TRBJ2-5, with 7 bases aligning to TRBD1. J lost 1 base, V lost 3 bases, and 2 bases had no gene match. The germline V gene has CDR1 SNHLY and CDR2 FYNNEI. The CDR3 has 14 residues. The CDR3: CASSDRDSQETQYF. The sequenced part of the CDR3 DNA is TGTGCCAGCAGTGACCGGGACAGCCAAGAGACC.

About this clone itself: The read comes to an end 3 residues before the CDR3 does, leaving the germline J gene to fill in the end. V is TRBV13 and J is TRBJ1-6; D might be TRBD1 (5 bases). The CDR3 length is 15 residues. V was pared by 1 base and J by 9 bases, with 13 bases between. The germline V gene has CDR1 PRHDT and CDR2 FYEKMQ (reference sequence). Incomplete CDR3 DNA: TGTGCCAGCAGCTTAGAGGCAGGGAGGGGTTCACCC. Protein product: CASSLEAGRGSP. The entire CDR3 is CASSLEAGRGSPLHF. Full variable domain (outside the CDR3, taken from reference TRBV13 and TRBJ1-6): AAGVIQSPRHLIKEKRETATLKCYPIPRHDTVYWYQQGPGQDPQFLISFYEKMQSDKGSIPDRFSAQQFSDYHSELNMSSLELGDSALYFCASSLEAGRGSPLHFGNGTRLTVT.

Concerning this clone itself: The read is 3 residues too short to cover the CDR3 end, so that end is filled in from the germline J gene. The J gene is TRBJ2-1, the V gene TRBV4-1, with 14 bases fitting TRBD2. Germline loops: CDR1 MGHRA, CDR2 YSYEKL. The CDR3 has 16 amino acids. V lost 1 base to trimming and J lost 4 bases; unmatched junction nucleotides: 0. The CDR3: CASSQGTSGGYNEQFF. Partial CDR3 DNA: TGCGCCAGCAGCCAAGGGACTAGCGGGGGGTACAATGAG.

Comment on this clone: The read terminates 3 residues before the CDR3 end, so the remaining end is supplied by the germline J gene. V is TRBV12-3 or TRBV12-4 and J is TRBJ1-4; TRBD1 matches 7 bases. Trimming took 5 bases from V and 6 from J; bases not matched to a gene: 6. This CDR3 is 14 amino acids long. This chain's CDR3 is CASSRQGWDEKLFF. The sequenced CDR3 bases are TGTGCCAGCAGTCGACAGGGTTGGGATGAAAAA.

Regarding this clone: The read terminates 3 residues before the CDR3 end, so the remaining end is supplied by the germline J gene. The chain employs TRBV6-4 and TRBJ2-3; TRBD2 aligns across 8 bases. This CDR3 contains 15 residues. V lost 2 bases and J lost 4; bases outside the gene matches: 5. Germline loops: CDR1 MRHNA, CDR2 SNTAGT. Incomplete CDR3 DNA: TGTGCCAGCAGTGACGTTGCGGGGGGCCCAGATACG. This gives the protein CASSDVAGGPDT. The entire CDR3 is CASSDVAGGPDTQYF.

Concerning this clone: Read sequence stops 3 residues before the CDR3 end, and the germline J gene provides the missing end. The chain carries TRBV19 and TRBJ1-1; D remains ambiguous. This CDR3 is built from 13 residues. V was pared by 3 bases and J by 2 bases, with 7 bases between. CDR1 LNHDA and CDR2 SQIVND come from the germline V gene (reference sequence). This CDR3 is CASSIEVNTEAFF. Partial CDR3 DNA: TGTGCCAGTAGTATCGAGGTAAACACTGAA.

In the case of this clone: From the germline J gene comes the end of the CDR3, since the read stops 3 residues before it. V usage is TRBV2 and J usage is TRBJ1-5; 8 bases line up with TRBD1. Looked up from germline, CDR1 is SNHLY and CDR2 is FYNNEI. There are 14 residues in the CDR3. V lost 5 bases to trimming and J lost 0 bases; unmatched junction nucleotides: 0. The sequenced part of the CDR3 DNA is TGTGCCAGCAGTCAGGGGGCTAGCAATCAGCCC. Translating it yields CASSQGASNQP. The whole CDR3 protein reads CASSQGASNQPQHF.

To note about this clone: The read terminates 3 residues before the CDR3 end, so the remaining end is supplied by the germline J gene. This chain connects TRBV5-4 to TRBJ2-2; D may match TRBD1 or TRBD2 (5 bases each). Trimming shortened V by 0 bases and J by 1 base, and 10 bases separated the two germline ends. The germline CDR1 and CDR2 sequences are SGHNT and YYREEE (reference sequence). The CDR3 is made up of 16 amino acids. The CDR3 here is CASSLGGVKNTGELFF. The CDR3 DNA, read in part, is TGTGCCAGCAGCTTGGGAGGGGTCAAGAACACCGGGGAG.

Remarks on this clone: The CDR3 end is not reached by the read, which stops 3 residues before it; the germline J gene fills it in. The chain recombines TRBV11-2 with TRBJ2-5, with TRBD2 identical over 7 bases. Germline-derived CDR1 and CDR2 are SGHAT and FQNNGV. Trimming cost V 0 bases and J 5 bases; bases outside gene matches: 6. The CDR3 extends over 15 amino acids. The covered CDR3 bases are TGTGCCAGCAGCTTAGATTGGGGGGGAGGGGAGACC. This translates into CASSLDWGGGET. The entire CDR3 is CASSLDWGGGETQYF.

Of note for this clone: From the germline J gene comes the end of the CDR3, since the read stops 3 residues before it. The chain uses TRBV20-1 and TRBJ2-3; 8 bases match TRBD2. This CDR3 has 14 residues. In germline, CDR1 is DFQATT, CDR2 SNEGSKA (reference sequence). With 2 bases clipped from V and 0 bases from J, the junction kept 1 base outside the gene matches. Incomplete CDR3 DNA: TGCAGTGCTAGACTAGCGGGCAGCACAGATACG. Amino acid sequence: CSARLAGSTDT. The full CDR3 protein is CSARLAGSTDTQYF.

Points on this clone: The read stops 3 residues short of the end of the CDR3; the missing end is completed from the germline J gene. This chain uses TRBV5-1 with TRBJ2-1, with D tentatively TRBD2 (5 bases). This CDR3 has 12 amino acids. CDR1 is SGHRS and CDR2 is YFSETQ in the germline V gene. V gave up 6 bases and J gave up 9 bases, with 13 bases separating them. The chain's CDR3 is CASNQRGGEQFF. The CDR3 bases that were read are TGCGCCAGCAATCAACGGGGTGGTGAG.

On this clone itself: The observed sequence ends 3 residues before the CDR3 terminus, with the missing tail filled in from the germline J gene. The J gene is TRBJ2-5, the V gene TRBV19; TRBD2 agrees at 7 bases. Germline loops: CDR1 LNHDA, CDR2 SQIVND (reference sequence). The CDR3 sequence is 15 residues long. Trimming cost V 7 bases and J 2 bases; bases outside gene matches: 10. CDR3 DNA, as far as it was read: TGTGCCAGTACCCCGGGTGGAGCGGGACAAGAGACC. Translation gives CASTPGGAGQET. The entire CDR3 sequence reads CASTPGGAGQETQYF.